This TCR beta chain was recorded in a study of blood T cell repertoires in COVID-19. Per the original data handling: Using reference gene primer amplification, nucleated cell counts were estimated. Assay: immunoSEQ multiplex PCR; the TCRdb copy retains only in-frame clones and omits some. Clonal size and the V and J genes are those of that table, whereas D and trimming came from the DNA. The table includes hundreds of thousands of clones, under 95% detected once. The sample was peripheral blood. The sequence derives from a woman between 18 and 29 years old who had recovered from COVID-19.

The CDR3 here is CASSQGQVAGGEQFF. The CDR3 nucleotides are TGTGCCAGCAGCCAAGGTCAGGTAGCGGGAGGGGAGCAGTTCTTC. V and J are TRBV3-1 (or the pseudogene TRBV3-2) and TRBJ2-1; 11 nucleotides line up with TRBD2. This CDR3 region has 15 residues. In germline, CDR1 is LGHDT, CDR2 YNNKEL (reference sequence). Germline trimming cut 1 base from V and 10 bases from J; bases unmatched to any gene: 6.